Below are 20 T cell receptor beta chains sequenced from a single sample in a study of blood T cell repertoires in COVID-19. Profiled with immunoSEQ multiplex PCR; TCRdb holds only in-frame clones, not every one. Here the sample spans approximately 220,000 clones, around 89% being singletons. Source material: PBMCs or T cells enriched from blood (not recorded which). The receptors here all came from a woman aged 25 to 39 who had recovered from COVID-19.

This clone was seen only once. The CDR3 region has the DNA TGTGCCAGCAGCCAAGAGAGAGCGGGGGGTCTTATGAATGAGCAGTTCTTC. Its protein product is CASSQERAGGLMNEQFF. The J gene is TRBJ2-1, the V gene TRBV3-1 (or the pseudogene TRBV3-2); 9 nucleotides align to TRBD2. Germline lookup yields CDR1 LGHDT and CDR2 YNNKEL (reference sequence). The junction had 10 bases not matched to a gene; V was cut back by 0 bases and J by 7 bases. The CDR3 runs 17 residues.

DNA for the CDR3: TGTGCCAGCAGCTCCATTGGACAGGGGCTAGGGTCCTACAATGAGCAGTTCTTC. This encodes CASSSIGQGLGSYNEQFF. The V and J genes are TRBV7-6 and TRBJ2-1, with TRBD1 identical over 9 bases. With V trimmed by 4 bases and J by 1 base, 11 bases remained unmatched. The CDR3 spans 18 residues. The germline gives CDR1 SGHVS, CDR2 FNYEAQ.

In this sample, this clone turned up a few times. The rearrangement joins TRBV5-6 to TRBJ2-7, with D hard to call. V lost 0 bases to trimming and J lost 6 bases, with 10 bases between them. The CDR3 loop spans 13 amino acids. The germline V gene encodes CDR1 SGHDT and CDR2 YYEEEE. Here the CDR3 DNA reads TGTGCCAGCAGCTTGGACCTCTCGGGCGAGCAGTACTTC. Its translation: CASSLDLSGEQYF.

The chain is built from TRBV7-2 and TRBJ1-2; 9 bases map to TRBD1. The CDR3 is 15 residues long. V lost 1 base and J lost 6; bases outside the gene matches: 6. CDR1 SGHTA and CDR2 FQGNSA come from the germline V gene. CDR3 region: CASSLVGTGSDGYTF. In DNA form, the CDR3 reads TGTGCCAGCAGCTTAGTTGGGACAGGGTCTGATGGCTACACCTTC.

V gene TRBV19 combines with J gene TRBJ1-1; D ambiguous. The CDR3 extends over 12 amino acids. The V end was cut by 4 bases, the J end by 4 bases, with 7 bases between. Germline lookup yields CDR1 LNHDA and CDR2 SQIVND (reference sequence). CDR3 coding DNA: TGTGCCAGTAGTAGGGAGGCCACTGAAGCTTTCTTT. Encoded protein: CASSREATEAFF.

The rearrangement links TRBV5-4 to TRBJ2-7; 8 positions match TRBD1. This CDR3 region has 14 residues. The V gene end was trimmed by 3 bases and the J gene end by 0 bases; junction bases not matched to a gene: 2. Germline values: CDR1 SGHNT, CDR2 YYREEE (reference sequence). The CDR3 DNA sequence: TGTGCCAGCAGCTCCGGGACAGGCTCCTACGAGCAGTACTTC. This encodes CASSSGTGSYEQYF.

This rearrangement joins TRBV7-9 to TRBJ2-3; TRBD2 might be the D (5 bases). CDR1 SEHNR and CDR2 FQNEAQ come from the germline V gene (reference sequence). V gave up 0 bases and J gave up 3 bases, with 7 bases separating them. CDR3 size: 14 residues. DNA for the CDR3: TGTGCCAGCAGCTTAGCGGGGAGTACAGATACGCAGTATTTT. Residues: CASSLAGSTDTQYF. The complete variable domain, with remaining parts taken from reference TRBV7-9 and TRBJ2-3, reads DTGVSQNPRHKITKRGQNVTFRCDPISEHNRLYWYRQTLGQGPEFLTYFQNEAQLEKSRLLSDRFSAERPKGSFSTLEIQRTEQGDSAMYLCASSLAGSTDTQYFGPGTRLTVL.

The CDR3 nucleotides are TGTGCCAGCAGTCCCGGGACTAGCGGGGTCTCCTACGAGCAGTACTTC. Its translation is CASSPGTSGVSYEQYF. This rearrangement joins TRBV7-9 to TRBJ2-7, with 13 bases lining up with TRBD2. Trimming cost V 6 bases and J 0 bases; bases outside gene matches: 5. The CDR3 is 16 amino acids. CDR1 is SEHNR, CDR2 FQNEAQ, per germline (reference sequence).

This chain links TRBV7-9 with TRBJ2-3; TRBD2 might be the D (5 bases). This CDR3 spans 14 amino acids. CDR1 and CDR2 (germline): SEHNR, FQNEAQ (reference sequence). V was trimmed by 1 base and J by 1 base, leaving 6 bases between them. The CDR3 here is CASSLDGGTDTQYF. DNA of the CDR3: TGTGCCAGCAGCTTAGACGGGGGCACAGATACGCAGTATTTT. The complete variable domain, with remaining parts taken from reference TRBV7-9 and TRBJ2-3, reads DTGVSQNPRHKITKRGQNVTFRCDPISEHNRLYWYRQTLGQGPEFLTYFQNEAQLEKSRLLSDRFSAERPKGSFSTLEIQRTEQGDSAMYLCASSLDGGTDTQYFGPGTRLTVL.

About this clone itself: Other nucleotide sequences in the sample specify the same CDR3. V gene TRBV4-2 combines with J gene TRBJ1-1; no reliable D call. This CDR3 region has 14 residues. Germline CDR1 LGHNA, CDR2 YNFKEQ. The V end lost 1 base, the J end lost 0 bases, and 6 bases lay between the germline ends. CDR3 bases: TGTGCCAGCAGCCAAGCGGGTGTGAACACTGAAGCTTTCTTT. Translating it yields CASSQAGVNTEAFF.

Written as DNA, the CDR3 is TGTGCCAGTAGTATAGGCCTACGAGCACCCCTCCACTTT. Its translation: CASSIGLRAPLHF. The chain recombines TRBV19 with TRBJ1-6, with unresolved D. V was shortened by 1 base and J by 11 bases, with 9 bases between the two germline ends. Germline CDR1 LNHDA, CDR2 SQIVND (reference sequence). The CDR3 is made up of 13 amino acids.

This clone was counted between two and nine times. The chain couples TRBV4-3 to TRBJ2-1, with 8 bases that match TRBD1. After removal of 0 bases from V and 4 bases from J, the junction contained 2 bases not matched to a gene. CDR1 is LGHNA and CDR2 is YSLEER in the germline V gene. The CDR3 runs 15 residues. As DNA, the CDR3 is TGCGCCAGCAGCCAAGACTGGACAGGGTACAATGAGCAGTTCTTC. It yields the protein CASSQDWTGYNEQFF.

The count of this clone is one. This sequence joins TRBV9 and TRBJ1-1; D perhaps matches TRBD1 (5 bases). CDR1 is SGDLS and CDR2 is YYNGEE in the germline V gene. V shed 0 bases and J shed 0 bases, with 12 bases lying between them. CDR3 length equals 16 residues. CDR3 sequence reads: CASSVASGLMNTEAFF. Written as DNA, the CDR3 is TGTGCCAGCAGCGTAGCGTCAGGGCTAATGAACACTGAAGCTTTCTTT.

The gene calls are TRBV29-1 and TRBJ1-1; 8 bases map to TRBD1. The CDR3 contains 13 residues. J was trimmed by 3 bases and V by 4 bases; bases with no gene match: 4. The V gene's germline CDR1 is SQVTM and CDR2 ANQGSEA. CDR3 DNA: TGCAGCGTTGCGCAGGGGGCGGACACTGAAGCTTTCTTT. Its translation is CSVAQGADTEAFF.

This chain connects TRBV4-2 to TRBJ2-1; a possible D gene is TRBD2 (7 bases). The CDR3 sequence is 15 residues long. Germline values: CDR1 LGHNA, CDR2 YNFKEQ. With 0 bases removed from V and 2 bases from J, the gap between germline ends came to 8 bases. The CDR3 DNA reads TGTGCCAGCAGCCAAGAAGGGGGGGCCTACAATGAGCAGTTCTTC. As protein: CASSQEGGAYNEQFF.

This clone was found once. In nucleotides, the CDR3 is TGTGCCAGCAGCCAAGCAGGGGTCGAGCAGTACTTC. Amino acid sequence: CASSQAGVEQYF. J is TRBJ2-7 and V is TRBV4-2; a possible D gene is TRBD1 (6 bases). CDR3 length: 12 residues. Trimming took 1 base from V and 6 from J, leaving 7 bases between them. Germline V lookup: CDR1 LGHNA, CDR2 YNFKEQ.

The gene calls are TRBV4-3 and TRBJ1-2, with D unclear. Trimming took 3 bases from V and 1 from J, leaving 12 bases between them. Germline CDR1 LGHNA, CDR2 YSLEER. This CDR3 has 15 residues. The CDR3: CASSHGRGSNYGYTF. In DNA form, the CDR3 reads TGCGCCAGCAGCCATGGGCGGGGAAGTAACTATGGCTACACCTTC.

This rearrangement joins TRBV7-9 to TRBJ1-2; 8 bases are shared with TRBD1. The CDR3 is made up of 14 amino acids. The germline V gene encodes CDR1 SEHNR and CDR2 FQNEAQ (reference sequence). V was clipped by 5 bases and J by 3 bases; unmatched bases: 5. Here the CDR3 reads CASSNHRGDYGYTF. CDR3 nucleotide sequence: TGTGCCAGCAGCAACCACAGGGGGGACTATGGCTACACCTTC.

This clone was found once. The V gene is TRBV19, the J gene TRBJ2-1; TRBD1 matches 7 bases. J lost 3 bases, V lost 3 bases, and 5 bases had no gene match. Germline loops: CDR1 LNHDA, CDR2 SQIVND (reference sequence). The CDR3 loop spans 15 amino acids. Here the CDR3 DNA reads TGTGCCAGTAGTATCGGAGACAGGGACTACAATGAGCAGTTCTTC. The encoded protein is CASSIGDRDYNEQFF.

Here the CDR3 reads CASSLGVSAGGQETQYF. CDR3 sequence (DNA): TGTGCCAGCAGCTTAGGCGTTTCTGCGGGGGGCCAAGAGACCCAGTACTTC. The V call is TRBV7-6, the J call TRBJ2-5; 8 bases agree with TRBD2. The CDR3 is 17 amino acids. Germline V gives CDR1 SGHVS, CDR2 FNYEAQ. Germline trimming cut 1 base from V and 1 base from J; bases unmatched to any gene: 8.